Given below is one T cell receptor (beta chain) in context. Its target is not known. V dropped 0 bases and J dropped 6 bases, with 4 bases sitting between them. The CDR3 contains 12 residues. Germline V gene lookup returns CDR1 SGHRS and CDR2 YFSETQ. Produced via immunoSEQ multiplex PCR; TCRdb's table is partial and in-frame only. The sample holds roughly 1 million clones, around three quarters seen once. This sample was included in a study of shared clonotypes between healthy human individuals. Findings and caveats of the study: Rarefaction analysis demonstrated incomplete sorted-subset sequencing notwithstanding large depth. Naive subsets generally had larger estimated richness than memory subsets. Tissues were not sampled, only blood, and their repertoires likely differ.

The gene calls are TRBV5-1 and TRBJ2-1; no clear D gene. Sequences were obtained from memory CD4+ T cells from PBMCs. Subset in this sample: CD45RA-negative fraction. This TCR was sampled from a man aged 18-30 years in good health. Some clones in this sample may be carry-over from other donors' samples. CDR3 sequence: CASSLDINEQFF. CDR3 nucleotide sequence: TGCGCCAGCAGCTTGGATATCAATGAGCAGTTCTTC.